Shown below are 7 T cell receptor beta chains from a single sample sequenced in a study of T cells in Graves' hyperthyroidism and ophthalmopathy. Amplification targeted TCR beta CDR3 regions from RNA transcripts. Initially, a first-round RT-PCR of the TCR CDR3 employed the HTBI primer set. TCRdb called the multiplex PCR reads again in MiXCR, with one record for every CDR3 protein. The sample includes roughly 500,000 distinct CDR3 sequences, roughly 45% of them seen just once. What was sequenced was peripheral blood or thyroid tissue (not recorded which). The origin of the receptors is an adult woman with Graves' disease, either hyperthyroidism or ophthalmopathy (not recorded which).

V usage is TRBV5-1 and J usage is TRBJ2-7; the match to TRBD1 covers 8 bases. Germline CDR1 is SGHRS and CDR2 is YFSETQ. The CDR3 consists of 14 residues. V was clipped by 0 bases and J by 7 bases; unmatched bases: 6. The CDR3 region is CASSLAEQGGEQYF. CDR3 bases: TGCGCCAGCAGCTTGGCCGAACAGGGGGGTGAGCAGTACTTC.

The chain recombines TRBV10-3 with TRBJ2-5, with D perhaps TRBD2 (7 bases). The germline V gene has CDR1 ENHRY and CDR2 SYGVKD. There are 14 residues in the CDR3. Trimming took 10 bases from V and 5 from J, leaving 20 bases between them. The chain's CDR3 is CASGEGGMMETQYF. For the CDR3, the DNA is TGTGCCAGCGGCGAGGGGGGGATGATGGAGACCCAGTACTTC.

This clonotype showed up just a few times. A clone one base away is much larger, so this may be a read error. CDR3 in amino acids: CASRGGPYEQYF. The DNA for the CDR3 is TGTGCCAGCAGGGGGGGACCCTACGAGCAGTACTTC. The V and J genes are TRBV7-9 and TRBJ2-7, with a possible D match to TRBD2 (6 bases). V was trimmed by 6 bases and J by 2 bases, leaving 8 bases between them. Germline V gene data show CDR1 as SEHNR and CDR2 as FQNEAQ (reference sequence). CDR3 length: 12 residues.

J is TRBJ1-5 and V is TRBV19; D is perhaps TRBD1 (6 bases). CDR1 is LNHDA, CDR2 SQIVND, per germline (reference sequence). Trimming shortened V by 1 base and J by 4 bases, and 17 bases separated the two germline ends. This CDR3 is built from 17 residues. The chain's CDR3 is CASSIGGGGGQNQPQHF. CDR3 DNA: TGTGCCAGTAGTATAGGTGGGGGAGGGGGGCAAAATCAGCCCCAGCATTTT.

The chain combines TRBV29-1 with TRBJ2-7; 7 bases align to TRBD1. V dropped 4 bases and J dropped 3; count of bases not matched to a gene: 6. This CDR3 has 13 residues. Germline CDR1 and CDR2: SQVTM and ANQGSEA. Here the CDR3 DNA reads TGCAGCGTTGTAGATCCAGGGGGCTACGAGCAGTACTTC. Translation gives CSVVDPGGYEQYF.

The gene calls are TRBV10-3 and TRBJ2-7; D perhaps matches TRBD2 (7 bases). V was shortened by 3 bases and J by 1 base, with 16 bases between the two germline ends. This CDR3 is built from 16 residues. CDR1 ENHRY and CDR2 SYGVKD come from the germline V gene. The CDR3 sequence: CAISEHPRGGSYEQYF. The DNA of the CDR3 is TGTGCCATCAGTGAACATCCGAGGGGGGGATCCTACGAGCAGTACTTC.

This clonotype showed up many times. The chain links TRBV2 to TRBJ2-2; maybe TRBD1 (5 bases). Germline V gives CDR1 SNHLY, CDR2 FYNNEI. Trimming took off 8 bases at V and 0 bases at J, with 13 bases between the two ends. The CDR3 totals 15 residues. CDR3 nucleotide sequence: TGTGCCAGCCGGGCGGAGACAGCGAACACCGGGGAGCTGTTTTTT. It translates to CASRAETANTGELFF.